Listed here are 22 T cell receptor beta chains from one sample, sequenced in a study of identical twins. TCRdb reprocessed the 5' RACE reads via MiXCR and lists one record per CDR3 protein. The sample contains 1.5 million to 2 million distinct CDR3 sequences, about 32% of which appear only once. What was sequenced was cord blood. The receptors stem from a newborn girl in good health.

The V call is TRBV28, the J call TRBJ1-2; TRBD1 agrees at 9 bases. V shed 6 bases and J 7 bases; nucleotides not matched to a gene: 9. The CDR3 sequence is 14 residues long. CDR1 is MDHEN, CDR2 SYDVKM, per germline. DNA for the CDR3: TGTGCCAGCAGGCCTATACAGGGGGCGGGTGGCTACACCTTC. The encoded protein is CASRPIQGAGGYTF.

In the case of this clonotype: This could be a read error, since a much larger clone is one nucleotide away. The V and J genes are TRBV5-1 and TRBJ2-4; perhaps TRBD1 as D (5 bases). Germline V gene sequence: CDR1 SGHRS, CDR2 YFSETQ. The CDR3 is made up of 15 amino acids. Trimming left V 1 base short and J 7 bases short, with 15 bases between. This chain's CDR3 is CASSLSTQGNNIQYF. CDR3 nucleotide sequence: TGCGCCAGCAGCTTGTCGACCCAGGGTAACAACATTCAGTACTTC.

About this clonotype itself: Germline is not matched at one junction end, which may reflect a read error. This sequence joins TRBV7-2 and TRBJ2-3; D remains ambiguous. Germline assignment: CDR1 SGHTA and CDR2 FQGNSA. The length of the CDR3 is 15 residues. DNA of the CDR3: TGTGCCAGTACGGGCTGGCCAGAACGCACGGATACGCAGTATTTT. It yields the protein CASTGWPERTDTQYF. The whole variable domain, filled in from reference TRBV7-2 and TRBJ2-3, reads GAGVSQSPSNKVTEKGKDVELRCDPISGHTALYWYRQSLGQGLEFLIYFQGNSAPDKSGLPSDRFSAERTGGSVSTLTIQRTQQEDSAVYLCASTGWPERTDTQYFGPGTRLTVL.

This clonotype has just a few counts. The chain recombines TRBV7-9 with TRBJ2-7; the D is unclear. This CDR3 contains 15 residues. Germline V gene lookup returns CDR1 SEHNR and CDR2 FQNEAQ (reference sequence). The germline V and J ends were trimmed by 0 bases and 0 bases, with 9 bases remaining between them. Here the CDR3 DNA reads TGTGCCAGCAGCTTAGCAACCTTTTACTCCTACGAGCAGTACTTC. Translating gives CASSLATFYSYEQYF.

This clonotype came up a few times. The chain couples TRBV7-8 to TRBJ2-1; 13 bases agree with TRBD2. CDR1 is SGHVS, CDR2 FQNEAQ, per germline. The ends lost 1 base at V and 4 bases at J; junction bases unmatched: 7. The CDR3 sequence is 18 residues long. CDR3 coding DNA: TGTGCCAGCAGCTTAGTTCGGACTAGCGGGAGAGGTTACAATGAGCAGTTCTTC. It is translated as CASSLVRTSGRGYNEQFF.

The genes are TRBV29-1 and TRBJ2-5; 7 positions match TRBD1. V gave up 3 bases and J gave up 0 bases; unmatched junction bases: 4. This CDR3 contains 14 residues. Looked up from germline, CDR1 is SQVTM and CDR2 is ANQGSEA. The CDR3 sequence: CSVDPQGYQETQYF. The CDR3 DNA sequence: TGCAGCGTTGATCCACAGGGGTACCAAGAGACCCAGTACTTC.

For the CDR3, the DNA is TGTGCCAGCAGTCCACTAAGCCCGACAGGGCCTAGCAATCAGCCCCAGCATTTT. It codes for CASSPLSPTGPSNQPQHF. The chain is built from TRBV27 and TRBJ1-5; 7 bases map to TRBD1. There are 18 residues in the CDR3. With 5 bases clipped from V and 0 bases from J, the junction kept 13 bases outside the gene matches. The germline V gene has CDR1 MNHEY and CDR2 SMNVEV (reference sequence).

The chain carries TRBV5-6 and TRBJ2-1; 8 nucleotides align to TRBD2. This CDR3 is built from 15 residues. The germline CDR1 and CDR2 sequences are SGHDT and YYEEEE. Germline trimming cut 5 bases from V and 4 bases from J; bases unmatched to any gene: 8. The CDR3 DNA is TGTGCCAGCAGAATGAGCGGGGGTAATTACAATGAGCAGTTCTTC. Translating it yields CASRMSGGNYNEQFF.

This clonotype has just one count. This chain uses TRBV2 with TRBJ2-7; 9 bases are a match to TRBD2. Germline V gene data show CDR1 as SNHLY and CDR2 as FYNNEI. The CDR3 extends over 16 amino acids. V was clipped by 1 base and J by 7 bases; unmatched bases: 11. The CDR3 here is CASSEGPSGVYNEQYF. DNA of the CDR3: TGTGCCAGCAGTGAAGGTCCTAGCGGGGTTTACAATGAGCAGTACTTC.

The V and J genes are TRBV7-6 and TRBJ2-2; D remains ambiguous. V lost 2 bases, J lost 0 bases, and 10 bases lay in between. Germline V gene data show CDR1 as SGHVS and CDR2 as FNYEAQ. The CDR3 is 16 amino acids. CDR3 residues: CASSLLLRTNTGELFF. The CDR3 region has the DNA TGTGCCAGCAGCTTACTCCTGAGGACGAACACCGGGGAGCTGTTTTTT.

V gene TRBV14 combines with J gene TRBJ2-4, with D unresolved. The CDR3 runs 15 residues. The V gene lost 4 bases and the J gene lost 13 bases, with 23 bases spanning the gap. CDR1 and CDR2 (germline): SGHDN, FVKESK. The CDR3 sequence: CASSPRVNSYNEQYF. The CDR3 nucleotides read TGTGCCAGCAGCCCCCGGGTCAACTCCTACAATGAGCAGTACTTC.

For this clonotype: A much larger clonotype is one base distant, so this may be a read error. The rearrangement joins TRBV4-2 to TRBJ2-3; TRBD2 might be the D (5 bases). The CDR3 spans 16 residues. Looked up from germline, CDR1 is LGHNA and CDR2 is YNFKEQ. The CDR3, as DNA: TGTGTCAGCAGCCCCCCTACTAGTGGCAGCACAGATACGCAGTATTTT. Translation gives CVSSPPTSGSTDTQYF.

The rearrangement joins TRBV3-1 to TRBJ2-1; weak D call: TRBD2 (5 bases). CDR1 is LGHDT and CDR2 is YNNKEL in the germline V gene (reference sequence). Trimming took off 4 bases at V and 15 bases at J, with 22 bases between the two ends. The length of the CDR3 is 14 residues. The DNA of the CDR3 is TGTGCCAGCAGCCGCCCACGCCGGGATCCAAAATTGTTCTTC. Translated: CASSRPRRDPKLFF.

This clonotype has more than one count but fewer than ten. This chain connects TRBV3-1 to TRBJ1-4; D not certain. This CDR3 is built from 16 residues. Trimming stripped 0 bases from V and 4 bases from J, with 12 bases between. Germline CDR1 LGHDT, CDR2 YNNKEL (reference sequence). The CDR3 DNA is TGTGCCAGCAGCCAAGAGATTTCGCCAAGTAATGAAAAACTGTTTTTT. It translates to CASSQEISPSNEKLFF.

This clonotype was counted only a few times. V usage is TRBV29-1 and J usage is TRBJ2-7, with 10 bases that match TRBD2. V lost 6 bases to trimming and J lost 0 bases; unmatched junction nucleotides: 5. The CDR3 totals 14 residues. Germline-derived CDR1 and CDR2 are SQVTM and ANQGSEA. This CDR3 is CSVDSGRSSYEQYF. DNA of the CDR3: TGCAGCGTCGATAGCGGGAGGAGCTCCTACGAGCAGTACTTC.

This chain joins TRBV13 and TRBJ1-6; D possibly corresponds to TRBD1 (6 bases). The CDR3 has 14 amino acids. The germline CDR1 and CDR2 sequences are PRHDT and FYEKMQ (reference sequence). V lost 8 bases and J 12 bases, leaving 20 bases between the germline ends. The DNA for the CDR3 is TGTGCCAGCCTTAAACAGGGTAGAAACTTACCCCTCCACTTT. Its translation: CASLKQGRNLPLHF.

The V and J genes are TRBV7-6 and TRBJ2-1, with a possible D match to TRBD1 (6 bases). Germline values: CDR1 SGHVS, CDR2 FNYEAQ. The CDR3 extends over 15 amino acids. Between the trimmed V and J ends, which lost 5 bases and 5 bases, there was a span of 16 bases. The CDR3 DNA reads TGTGCCAGCAGCCCATGGGACAACTTCCACAATGAGCAGTTCTTC. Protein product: CASSPWDNFHNEQFF.

CDR3 sequence reads: CASSSGQGVADTQYF. The CDR3 DNA reads as TGTGCCAGCAGTTCCGGACAGGGAGTGGCAGATACGCAGTATTTT. This chain joins TRBV6-5 and TRBJ2-3, with TRBD1 matching over 8 bases. Per germline, CDR1 MNHEY and CDR2 SVGAGI. J gave up 4 bases and V 4 bases, and 7 bases lay outside the gene matches. The CDR3 runs 15 residues.

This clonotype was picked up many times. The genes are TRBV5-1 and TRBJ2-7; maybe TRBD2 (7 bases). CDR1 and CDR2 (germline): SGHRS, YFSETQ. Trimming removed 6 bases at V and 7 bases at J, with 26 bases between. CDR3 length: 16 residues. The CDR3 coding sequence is TGCGCCAGCACTCAAGACAGGAAAAACATCGGGGGGGAGCAGTACTTC. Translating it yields CASTQDRKNIGGEQYF.

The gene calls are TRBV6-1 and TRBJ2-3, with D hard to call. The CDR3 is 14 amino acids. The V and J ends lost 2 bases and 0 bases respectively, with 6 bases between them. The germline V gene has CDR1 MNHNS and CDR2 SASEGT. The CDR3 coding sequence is TGTGCCAGCAGTGAACGTAGCAGCACAGATACGCAGTATTTT. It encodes CASSERSSTDTQYF.

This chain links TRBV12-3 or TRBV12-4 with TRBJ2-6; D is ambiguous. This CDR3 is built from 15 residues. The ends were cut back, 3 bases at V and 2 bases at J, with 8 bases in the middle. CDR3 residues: CASSFRPPGANVLTF. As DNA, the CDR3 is TGTGCCAGCAGTTTTCGGCCCCCTGGGGCCAACGTCCTGACTTTC.

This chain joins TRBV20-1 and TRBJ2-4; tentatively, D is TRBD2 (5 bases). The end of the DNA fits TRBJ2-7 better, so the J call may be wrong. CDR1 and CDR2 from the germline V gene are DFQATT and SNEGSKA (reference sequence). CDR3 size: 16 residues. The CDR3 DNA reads TGCAGTGCGAGGGTCCCTTGGGCCGTACTATCCTACGAGCAGTACTTC. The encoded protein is CSARVPWAVLSYEQYF.